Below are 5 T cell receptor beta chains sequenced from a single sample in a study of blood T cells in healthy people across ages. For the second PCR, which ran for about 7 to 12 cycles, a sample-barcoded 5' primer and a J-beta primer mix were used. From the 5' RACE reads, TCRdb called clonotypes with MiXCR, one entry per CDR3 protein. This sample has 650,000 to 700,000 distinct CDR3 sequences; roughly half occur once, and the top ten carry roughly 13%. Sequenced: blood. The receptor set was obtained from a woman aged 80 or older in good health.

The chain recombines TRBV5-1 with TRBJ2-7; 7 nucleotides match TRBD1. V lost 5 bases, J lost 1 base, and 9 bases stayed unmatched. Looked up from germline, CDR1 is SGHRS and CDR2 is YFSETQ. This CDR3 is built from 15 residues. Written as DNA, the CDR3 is TGCGCCAGCAGAGAGAGTTTGGGACAGTCCTACGAGCAGTACTTC. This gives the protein CASRESLGQSYEQYF.

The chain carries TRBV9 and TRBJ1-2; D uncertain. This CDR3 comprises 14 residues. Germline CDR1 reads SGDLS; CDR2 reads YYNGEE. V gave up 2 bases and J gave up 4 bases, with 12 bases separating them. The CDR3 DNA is TGTGCCAGCAGCGTTAGTTACAGCCTCTATGGCTACACCTTC. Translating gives CASSVSYSLYGYTF.

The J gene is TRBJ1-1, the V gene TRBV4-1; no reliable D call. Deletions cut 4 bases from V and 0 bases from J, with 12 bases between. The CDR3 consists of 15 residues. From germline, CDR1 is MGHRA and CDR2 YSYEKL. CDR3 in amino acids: CASSLRGFLNTEAFF. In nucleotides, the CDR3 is TGCGCCAGCAGCCTGAGAGGTTTTCTGAACACTGAAGCTTTCTTT.

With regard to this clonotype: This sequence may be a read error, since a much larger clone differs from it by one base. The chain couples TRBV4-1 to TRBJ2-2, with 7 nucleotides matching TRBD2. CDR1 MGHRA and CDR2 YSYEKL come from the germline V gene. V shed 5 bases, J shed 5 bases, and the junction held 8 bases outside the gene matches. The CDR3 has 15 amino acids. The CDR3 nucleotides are TGCGCCAGCAGCAAACCAGCGGGAAGTACCGGGGAGCTGTTTTTT. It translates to CASSKPAGSTGELFF.

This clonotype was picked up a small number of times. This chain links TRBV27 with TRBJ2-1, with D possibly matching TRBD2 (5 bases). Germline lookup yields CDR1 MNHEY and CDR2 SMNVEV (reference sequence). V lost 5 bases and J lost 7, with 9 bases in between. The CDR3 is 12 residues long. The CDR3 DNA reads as TGTGCCAGCAGTCGAGGGATGAATGAGCAGTTCTTC. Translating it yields CASSRGMNEQFF.